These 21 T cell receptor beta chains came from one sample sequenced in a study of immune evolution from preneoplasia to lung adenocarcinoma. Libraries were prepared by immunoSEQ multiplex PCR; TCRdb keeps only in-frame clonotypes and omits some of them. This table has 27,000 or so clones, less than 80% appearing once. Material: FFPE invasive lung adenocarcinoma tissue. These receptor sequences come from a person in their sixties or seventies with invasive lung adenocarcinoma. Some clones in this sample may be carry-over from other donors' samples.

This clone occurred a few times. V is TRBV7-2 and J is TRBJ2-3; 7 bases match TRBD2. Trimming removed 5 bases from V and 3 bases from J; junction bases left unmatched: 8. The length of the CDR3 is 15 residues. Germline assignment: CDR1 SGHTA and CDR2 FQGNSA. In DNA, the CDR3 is TGTGCCAGCAGCCCCGGGACTATTGGGACAGATACGCAGTATTTT. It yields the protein CASSPGTIGTDTQYF.

CDR3 nucleotide sequence: TGTGCCAGCAGCTTGTGGGGGACAGGGACACAAGAGACCCAGTACTTC. This translates into CASSLWGTGTQETQYF. The rearrangement joins TRBV11-3 to TRBJ2-5; TRBD1 aligns across 9 bases. The length of the CDR3 is 16 residues. Germline CDR1 reads SGHNT; CDR2 reads YENEEA. Unmatched junction bases numbered 7, after V lost 3 bases and J lost 2 bases.

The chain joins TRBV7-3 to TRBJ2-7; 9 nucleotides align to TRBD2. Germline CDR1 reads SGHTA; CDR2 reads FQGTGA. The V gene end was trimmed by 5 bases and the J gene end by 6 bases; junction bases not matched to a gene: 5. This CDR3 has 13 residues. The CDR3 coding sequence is TGTGCCAGCAGCCGGGGACTAGCCCTCGAGCAGTACTTC. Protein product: CASSRGLALEQYF. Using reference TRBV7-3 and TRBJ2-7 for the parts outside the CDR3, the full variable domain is GAGVSQTPSNKVTEKGKYVELRCDPISGHTALYWYRQSLGQGPEFLIYFQGTGAADDSGLPNDRFFAVRPEGSVSTLKIQRTERGDSAVYLCASSRGLALEQYFGPGTRLTVT.

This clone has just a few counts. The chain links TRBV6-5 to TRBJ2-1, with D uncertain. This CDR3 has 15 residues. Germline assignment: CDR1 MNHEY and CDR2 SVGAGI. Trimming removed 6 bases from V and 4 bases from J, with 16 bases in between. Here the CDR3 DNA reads TGTGCCAGCAGGCCGAACGGCGTGCGGTACAATGAGCAGTTCTTC. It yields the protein CASRPNGVRYNEQFF.

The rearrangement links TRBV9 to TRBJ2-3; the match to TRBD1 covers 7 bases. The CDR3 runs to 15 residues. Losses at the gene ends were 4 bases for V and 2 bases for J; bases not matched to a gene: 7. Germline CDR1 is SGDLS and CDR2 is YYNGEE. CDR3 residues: CASSTRDRPTDTQYF. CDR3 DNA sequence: TGTGCCAGCAGCACAAGGGACAGACCCACAGATACGCAGTATTTT.

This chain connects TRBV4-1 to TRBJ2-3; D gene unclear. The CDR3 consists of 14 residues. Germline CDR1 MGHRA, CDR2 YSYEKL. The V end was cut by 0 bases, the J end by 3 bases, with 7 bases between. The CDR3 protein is CASSQDRWTDTQYF. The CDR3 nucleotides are TGCGCCAGCAGCCAAGATCGGTGGACAGATACGCAGTATTTT.

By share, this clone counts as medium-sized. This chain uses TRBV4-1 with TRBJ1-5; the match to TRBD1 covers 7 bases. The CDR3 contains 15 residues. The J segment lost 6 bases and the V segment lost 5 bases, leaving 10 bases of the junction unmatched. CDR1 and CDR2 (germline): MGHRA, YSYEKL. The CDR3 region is CASSTRTGRGQPQHF. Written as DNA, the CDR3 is TGCGCCAGCAGCACCCGGACAGGCAGGGGTCAGCCCCAGCATTTT.

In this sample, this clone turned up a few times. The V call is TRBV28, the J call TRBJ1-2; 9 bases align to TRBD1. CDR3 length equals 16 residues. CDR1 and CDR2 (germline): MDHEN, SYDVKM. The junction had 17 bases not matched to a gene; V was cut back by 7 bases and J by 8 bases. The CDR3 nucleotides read TGTGCCAGCATACCGGGACAGGGATCGAATAGGGGCGGCTACACCTTC. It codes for CASIPGQGSNRGGYTF.

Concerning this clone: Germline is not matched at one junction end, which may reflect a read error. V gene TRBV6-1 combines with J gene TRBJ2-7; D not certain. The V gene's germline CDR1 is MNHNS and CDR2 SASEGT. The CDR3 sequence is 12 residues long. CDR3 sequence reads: CASSESYGPRDF. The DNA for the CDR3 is TGTGCCAGCAGTGAATCCTACGGCCCTCGGGACTTC.

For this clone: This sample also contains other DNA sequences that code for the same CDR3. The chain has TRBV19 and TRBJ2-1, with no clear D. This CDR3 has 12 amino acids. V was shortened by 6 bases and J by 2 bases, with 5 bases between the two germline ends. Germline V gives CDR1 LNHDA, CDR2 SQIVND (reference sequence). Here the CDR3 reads CASRGTYNEQFF. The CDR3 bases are TGTGCCAGTAGGGGGACCTACAATGAGCAGTTCTTC.

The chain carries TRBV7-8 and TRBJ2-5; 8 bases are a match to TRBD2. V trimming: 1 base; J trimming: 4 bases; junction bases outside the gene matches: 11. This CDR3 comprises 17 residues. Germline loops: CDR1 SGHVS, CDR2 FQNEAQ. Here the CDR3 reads CASSLVFRREVGETQYF. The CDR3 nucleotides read TGTGCCAGCAGCTTAGTTTTTCGGCGGGAGGTGGGAGAGACCCAGTACTTC.

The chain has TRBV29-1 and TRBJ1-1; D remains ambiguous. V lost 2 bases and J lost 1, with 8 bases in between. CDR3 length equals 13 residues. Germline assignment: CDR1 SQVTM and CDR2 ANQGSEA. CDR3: CSVEPHPNTEAFF. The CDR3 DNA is TGCAGCGTTGAACCTCACCCGAACACTGAAGCTTTCTTT.

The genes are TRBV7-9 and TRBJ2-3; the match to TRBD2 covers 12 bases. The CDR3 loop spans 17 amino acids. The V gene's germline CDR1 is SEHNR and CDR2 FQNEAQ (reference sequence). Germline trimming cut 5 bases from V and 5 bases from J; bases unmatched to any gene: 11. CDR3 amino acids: CASSTRTSGAGGDTQYF. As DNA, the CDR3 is TGTGCCAGCAGCACTAGGACTAGCGGGGCGGGGGGAGATACGCAGTATTTT. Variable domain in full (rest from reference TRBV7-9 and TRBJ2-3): DTGVSQNPRHKITKRGQNVTFRCDPISEHNRLYWYRQTLGQGPEFLTYFQNEAQLEKSRLLSDRFSAERPKGSFSTLEIQRTEQGDSAMYLCASSTRTSGAGGDTQYFGPGTRLTVL.

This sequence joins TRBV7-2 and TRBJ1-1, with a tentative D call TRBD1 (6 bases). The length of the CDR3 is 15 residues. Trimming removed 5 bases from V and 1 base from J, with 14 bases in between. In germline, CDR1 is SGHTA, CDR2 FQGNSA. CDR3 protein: CASSLRTVTNTEAFF. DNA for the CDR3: TGTGCCAGCAGCCTAAGGACAGTTACGAACACTGAAGCTTTCTTT.

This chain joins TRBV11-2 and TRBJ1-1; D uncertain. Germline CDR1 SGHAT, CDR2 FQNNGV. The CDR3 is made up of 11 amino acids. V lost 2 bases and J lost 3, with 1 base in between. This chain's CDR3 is CASSLYTEAFF. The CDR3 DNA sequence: TGTGCCAGCAGCTTATACACTGAAGCTTTCTTT.

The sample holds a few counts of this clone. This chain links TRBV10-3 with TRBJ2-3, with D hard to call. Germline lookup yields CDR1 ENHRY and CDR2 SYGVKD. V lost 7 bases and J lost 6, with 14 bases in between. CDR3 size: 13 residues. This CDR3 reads CAINAQNSDTQYF. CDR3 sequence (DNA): TGTGCCATCAATGCCCAGAATTCCGATACGCAGTATTTT.

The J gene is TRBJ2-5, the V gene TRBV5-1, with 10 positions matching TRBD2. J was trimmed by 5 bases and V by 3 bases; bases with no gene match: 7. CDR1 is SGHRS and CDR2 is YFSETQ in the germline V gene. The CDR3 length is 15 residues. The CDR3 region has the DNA TGCGCCAGCAGCTCCGGACTAGCGGTGGGGGAGACCCAGTACTTC. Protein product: CASSSGLAVGETQYF.

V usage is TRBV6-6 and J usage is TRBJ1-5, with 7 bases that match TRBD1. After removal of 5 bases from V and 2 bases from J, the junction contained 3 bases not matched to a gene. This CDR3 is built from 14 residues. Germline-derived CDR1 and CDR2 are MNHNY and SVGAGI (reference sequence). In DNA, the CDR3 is TGTGCCAGCAGTAGACAGGGCGGCAATCAGCCCCAGCATTTT. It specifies CASSRQGGNQPQHF.

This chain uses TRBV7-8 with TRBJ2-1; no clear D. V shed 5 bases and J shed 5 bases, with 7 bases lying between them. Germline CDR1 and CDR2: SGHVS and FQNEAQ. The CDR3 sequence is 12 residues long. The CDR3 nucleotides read TGTGCCAGCAGCAGACAAGACAATGAGCAGTTCTTC. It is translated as CASSRQDNEQFF.

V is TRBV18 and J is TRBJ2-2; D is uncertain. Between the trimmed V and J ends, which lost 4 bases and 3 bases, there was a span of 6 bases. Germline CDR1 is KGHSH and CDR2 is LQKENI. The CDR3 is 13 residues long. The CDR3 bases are TGTGCCAGCTCACTCCGAGACACCGGGGAGCTGTTTTTT. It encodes CASSLRDTGELFF.

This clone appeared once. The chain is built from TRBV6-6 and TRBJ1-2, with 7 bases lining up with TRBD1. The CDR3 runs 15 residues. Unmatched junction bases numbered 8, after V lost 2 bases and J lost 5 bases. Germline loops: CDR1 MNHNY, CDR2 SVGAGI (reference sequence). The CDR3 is CASSYTQQGRYGYTF. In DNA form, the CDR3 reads TGTGCCAGCAGTTACACCCAACAGGGGCGATATGGCTACACCTTC.